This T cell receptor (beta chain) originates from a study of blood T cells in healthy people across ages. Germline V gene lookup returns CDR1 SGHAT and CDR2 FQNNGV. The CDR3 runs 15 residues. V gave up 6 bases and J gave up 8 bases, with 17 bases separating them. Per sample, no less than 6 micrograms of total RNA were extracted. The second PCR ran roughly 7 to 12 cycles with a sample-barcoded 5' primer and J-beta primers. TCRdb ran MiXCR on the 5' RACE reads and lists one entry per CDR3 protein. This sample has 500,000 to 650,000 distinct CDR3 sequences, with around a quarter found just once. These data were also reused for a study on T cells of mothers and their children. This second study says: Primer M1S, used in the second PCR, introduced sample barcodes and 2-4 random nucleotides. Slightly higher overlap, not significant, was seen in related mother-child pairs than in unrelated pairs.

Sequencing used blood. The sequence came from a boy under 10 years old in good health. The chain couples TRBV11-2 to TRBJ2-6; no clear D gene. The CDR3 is CASSLGTAWTNVLTF. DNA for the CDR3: TGTGCCAGCAGTCTAGGTACCGCCTGGACCAACGTCCTGACTTTC.